The 18 T cell receptor beta chains in this list originate from one sample, sequenced in a study of blood T cell repertoires in COVID-19. Sequencing used immunoSEQ multiplex PCR; TCRdb keeps in-frame clones, though not all of them. The table includes around 400,000 clones, nearly 90% detected once. The specimen was PBMCs or T cells enriched from blood (not recorded which). Receptor source: a woman younger than 35 who had been exposed to COVID-19.

CDR3 sequence reads: CASSLRPQNTEAFF. CDR3 sequence (DNA): TGTGCCAGCAGTTTGAGGCCGCAGAACACTGAAGCTTTCTTT. This chain joins TRBV28 and TRBJ1-1; D not resolved. This CDR3 spans 14 amino acids. The germline gives CDR1 MDHEN, CDR2 SYDVKM. V was clipped by 3 bases and J by 1 base, with 9 bases between them. Together with reference TRBV28 and TRBJ1-1, the CDR3 gives the full variable domain: DVKVTQSSRYLVKRTGEKVFLECVQDMDHENMFWYRQDPGLGLRLIYFSYDVKMKEKGDIPEGYSVSREKKERFSLILESASTNQTSMYLCASSLRPQNTEAFFGQGTRLTVV.

The chain couples TRBV7-9 to TRBJ2-1; 8 bases agree with TRBD2. Germline V gene lookup returns CDR1 SEHNR and CDR2 FQNEAQ (reference sequence). The CDR3 has 17 residues. V lost 5 bases, J lost 0 bases, and 9 bases stayed unmatched. The CDR3 DNA follows: TGTGCCAGCAGCCCCATACTGAGCGGGAGCTCCTACAATGAGCAGTTCTTC. It yields the protein CASSPILSGSSYNEQFF. The full variable domain, rest sourced from reference TRBV7-9 and TRBJ2-1, is DTGVSQNPRHKITKRGQNVTFRCDPISEHNRLYWYRQTLGQGPEFLTYFQNEAQLEKSRLLSDRFSAERPKGSFSTLEIQRTEQGDSAMYLCASSPILSGSSYNEQFFGPGTRLTVL.

The rearrangement joins TRBV7-9 to TRBJ1-4; D is perhaps TRBD1 (6 bases). The V gene lost 6 bases and the J gene lost 4 bases, with 12 bases spanning the gap. This CDR3 spans 14 amino acids. Germline V gene lookup returns CDR1 SEHNR and CDR2 FQNEAQ (reference sequence). CDR3 nucleotides: TGTGCCAGCAGTCCGGACAGTTTTAATGAAAAACTGTTTTTT. This encodes CASSPDSFNEKLFF.

The rearrangement joins TRBV15 to TRBJ1-4, with D uncertain. V lost 0 bases and J lost 8, with 10 bases in between. CDR3 length: 14 residues. Germline V gene lookup returns CDR1 LNHNV and CDR2 YYDKDF (reference sequence). CDR3 bases: TGTGCCACCAGCAGAGATTCTCCCGGGGAAAAACTGTTTTTT. It yields the protein CATSRDSPGEKLFF.

Worth noting for this clone: Other DNA sequences in this sample translate to the same CDR3. V is TRBV7-2 and J is TRBJ1-1; D is perhaps TRBD1 (5 bases). V dropped 4 bases and J dropped 1 base, with 7 bases sitting between them. Germline CDR1 reads SGHTA; CDR2 reads FQGNSA. This CDR3 is 13 amino acids long. CDR3 DNA sequence: TGTGCCAGCAGCTCCACAGGGAACACTGAAGCTTTCTTT. Translated, it gives CASSSTGNTEAFF.

The chain has TRBV11-1 and TRBJ2-7; 12 nucleotides line up with TRBD1. Trimming cost V 6 bases and J 4 bases; bases outside gene matches: 7. The germline CDR1 and CDR2 sequences are SGHAT and FQDESV (reference sequence). CDR3 length equals 15 residues. This CDR3 reads CASRDPGQGAYEQYF. The CDR3 coding sequence is TGTGCCAGCAGAGATCCGGGACAGGGGGCTTACGAGCAGTACTTC.

J is TRBJ2-5 and V is TRBV30; the D gene is possibly TRBD1 (6 bases). The V gene lost 4 bases and the J gene lost 2 bases, with 11 bases spanning the gap. Germline V CDR1 and CDR2: GTSNPN, SVGIG (reference sequence). The CDR3 extends over 13 amino acids. The CDR3 nucleotides read TGTGCCTGGACCGGACAGCCACAAGAGACCCAGTACTTC. This sequence encodes CAWTGQPQETQYF.

V gene TRBV7-2 combines with J gene TRBJ1-2, with 7 bases lining up with TRBD1. Germline CDR1 SGHTA, CDR2 FQGNSA. The V segment lost 4 bases and the J segment 3 bases; nucleotides outside the gene matches: 2. The CDR3 extends over 13 amino acids. This chain's CDR3 is CASSSDRDYGYTF. CDR3 bases: TGTGCCAGCAGCTCCGACAGGGACTATGGCTACACCTTC.

This rearrangement joins TRBV28 to TRBJ2-1; 8 nucleotides align to TRBD2. The CDR3 is 14 residues long. From germline, CDR1 is MDHEN and CDR2 SYDVKM. V lost 7 bases and J lost 6; bases outside the gene matches: 8. The CDR3 nucleotides are TGTGCCAGCACTCGGGGGGGCCCTGCCAATGAGCAGTTCTTC. It is translated as CASTRGGPANEQFF. Looking up the rest from reference TRBV28 and TRBJ2-1 gives the full variable domain: DVKVTQSSRYLVKRTGEKVFLECVQDMDHENMFWYRQDPGLGLRLIYFSYDVKMKEKGDIPEGYSVSREKKERFSLILESASTNQTSMYLCASTRGGPANEQFFGPGTRLTVL.

The chain combines TRBV7-9 with TRBJ2-7; D is perhaps TRBD1 (6 bases). V gave up 1 base and J gave up 7 bases, with 17 bases separating them. CDR3 length: 15 amino acids. From germline, CDR1 is SEHNR and CDR2 FQNEAQ (reference sequence). CDR3 protein: CASSLGSGTLQEQYF. As DNA, the CDR3 is TGTGCCAGCAGCTTAGGTTCCGGGACATTACAAGAGCAGTACTTC.

This clone was found once. This chain links TRBV28 with TRBJ2-7; 8 nucleotides agree with TRBD2. CDR3 length: 17 amino acids. V gave up 0 bases and J gave up 3 bases; unmatched junction bases: 10. CDR1 MDHEN and CDR2 SYDVKM come from the germline V gene. The CDR3 protein is CASSLWSPGLVGYEQYF. CDR3 bases: TGTGCCAGCAGTTTATGGTCCCCGGGACTAGTAGGCTACGAGCAGTACTTC.

The sample holds a few counts of this clone. This rearrangement joins TRBV30 to TRBJ1-3; possible D gene TRBD1, 6 bases. The ends were cut back, 8 bases at V and 0 bases at J, with 8 bases in the middle. This CDR3 comprises 12 residues. Looked up from germline, CDR1 is GTSNPN and CDR2 is SVGIG (reference sequence). This chain's CDR3 is CAGQSSGNTIYF. The CDR3 DNA sequence: TGTGCCGGACAGAGCTCTGGAAACACCATATATTTT.

The genes are TRBV2 and TRBJ2-3; TRBD2 is a possible D gene (6 bases). Trimming took 8 bases from V and 6 from J, leaving 9 bases between them. CDR3 size: 11 residues. Germline V gene sequence: CDR1 SNHLY, CDR2 FYNNEI. The CDR3 DNA sequence: TGTGCCAGCGGGGGGTTGGATACGCAGTATTTT. Its translation: CASGGLDTQYF.

The J gene is TRBJ2-1, the V gene TRBV5-1, with D perhaps TRBD1 (5 bases). V lost 2 bases to trimming and J lost 6 bases, with 12 bases between them. The CDR3 runs 14 residues. The germline V gene encodes CDR1 SGHRS and CDR2 YFSETQ. In nucleotides, the CDR3 is TGCGCCAGCAGCTTAATGACAGTGACCAATGAGCAGTTCTTC. It is translated as CASSLMTVTNEQFF.

This sequence joins TRBV25-1 and TRBJ2-1; D remains unclear. Germline assignment: CDR1 MGHDK and CDR2 SYGVNS. The ends were cut back, 4 bases at V and 4 bases at J, with 11 bases in the middle. CDR3 length: 14 residues. DNA for the CDR3: TGTGCCAGCAGTGGAAGCCTAACTTACAATGAGCAGTTCTTC. It is translated as CASSGSLTYNEQFF.

The rearrangement joins TRBV7-6 to TRBJ1-6; the match to TRBD1 covers 8 bases. The V and J ends lost 4 bases and 8 bases, in that order; junction bases with no gene match: 7. Germline-derived CDR1 and CDR2 are SGHVS and FNYEAQ. The CDR3 covers 15 residues. The CDR3 DNA reads as TGTGCCAGCAGCTCCACAGGGGGGTTTGATTCACCCCTCCACTTT. It encodes CASSSTGGFDSPLHF.

The CDR3 here is CASRRTGNQPQHF. The CDR3 DNA is TGTGCCAGCAGGAGGACAGGGAATCAGCCCCAGCATTTT. The V gene is TRBV2, the J gene TRBJ1-5; TRBD1 aligns across 8 bases. V lost 6 bases and J lost 4; bases outside the gene matches: 2. CDR3 size: 13 residues. CDR1 SNHLY and CDR2 FYNNEI come from the germline V gene.

This rearrangement joins TRBV5-1 to TRBJ1-5, with TRBD1 identical over 7 bases. Per germline, CDR1 SGHRS and CDR2 YFSETQ. This CDR3 contains 20 residues. Germline trimming cut 4 bases from V and 0 bases from J; bases unmatched to any gene: 19. The CDR3 spells CASSRWTGLSDFHSNQPQHF. The CDR3 bases are TGCGCCAGCAGCAGGTGGACAGGTCTCTCAGACTTCCATAGCAATCAGCCCCAGCATTTT.